The 9 T cell receptor beta chains below come from one sample, sequenced in a study of cytomegalovirus exposure and HLA in healthy donors. The PCR used 60 Vbeta and 13 Jbeta primers. Assay used: immunoSEQ multiplex PCR; TCRdb lists only in-frame clones, some missing. The sample yields approximately 140,000 clones, just under 85% seen once. Sequenced sample: PBMCs. The receptors shown here come from a boy aged 2 to 10 in good health and CMV-seronegative.

V usage is TRBV7-2 and J usage is TRBJ1-2; D is ambiguous. Trimming took 7 bases from V and 8 from J, leaving 11 bases between them. Germline-derived CDR1 and CDR2 are SGHTA and FQGNSA. CDR3 length equals 11 residues. The CDR3 region has the DNA TGTGCCAGCACCTCCCCCGGGGGCTACACCTTC. Its translation: CASTSPGGYTF. The entire variable domain, with the rest obtained from reference TRBV7-2 and TRBJ1-2, is as follows: GAGVSQSPSNKVTEKGKDVELRCDPISGHTALYWYRQSLGQGLEFLIYFQGNSAPDKSGLPSDRFSAERTGGSVSTLTIQRTQQEDSAVYLCASTSPGGYTFGSGTRLTVV.

The chain recombines TRBV4-1 with TRBJ2-3, with D possibly TRBD1 on 6 matching bases. Trimming left V 3 bases short and J 4 bases short, with 11 bases between. Germline loops: CDR1 MGHRA, CDR2 YSYEKL. The CDR3 loop spans 14 amino acids. The CDR3, as DNA: TGCGCCAGCAGCCAGAAACAGGGATCAGATACGCAGTATTTT. Protein product: CASSQKQGSDTQYF.

This clone has only one observation. This rearrangement joins TRBV29-1 to TRBJ1-2; TRBD1 matches 12 bases. V trimming: 4 bases; J trimming: 2 bases; junction bases outside the gene matches: 5. The CDR3 is 15 amino acids. The germline V gene has CDR1 SQVTM and CDR2 ANQGSEA. The CDR3 DNA follows: TGCAGCGTTGGGGACAGGGGGCAAGCCAACTATGGCTACACCTTC. This encodes CSVGDRGQANYGYTF.

The chain has TRBV4-1 and TRBJ2-3; a possible D gene is TRBD1 (5 bases). The CDR3 runs 15 residues. CDR1 MGHRA and CDR2 YSYEKL come from the germline V gene. Trimming cost V 1 base and J 6 bases, with 14 bases left between them. The CDR3 loop reads CASSQAGPLEDTQYF. The CDR3 DNA follows: TGCGCCAGCAGCCAAGCAGGGCCTCTGGAGGATACGCAGTATTTT.

As for this clone: Other DNA sequences in this specimen translate into the identical CDR3. The gene calls are TRBV14 and TRBJ2-1; tentatively, D is TRBD1 (5 bases). Germline V CDR1 and CDR2: SGHDN, FVKESK. CDR3 size: 16 residues. V lost 2 bases to trimming and J lost 6 bases, with 17 bases between them. The CDR3 loop reads CASSQYLRARGNEQFF. CDR3 bases: TGTGCCAGCAGCCAATACCTCAGGGCCAGAGGCAATGAGCAGTTCTTC.

The chain has TRBV4-1 and TRBJ1-2; D unclear. CDR1 is MGHRA and CDR2 is YSYEKL in the germline V gene. Trimming left V 4 bases short and J 3 bases short, with 12 bases between. This CDR3 comprises 14 residues. The CDR3 DNA follows: TGCGCCAGCAGCCCCCAGTGGGAGCACTATGGCTACACCTTC. Its translation is CASSPQWEHYGYTF.

In this sample, this clone turned up a few times. The J gene is TRBJ1-6, the V gene TRBV7-3, with a tentative D call TRBD1 (6 bases). CDR3 length: 14 amino acids. Germline V gives CDR1 SGHTA, CDR2 FQGTGA. Trimming stripped 3 bases from V and 4 bases from J, with 7 bases between. The CDR3 region has the DNA TGTGCCAGCAGCTTGAGGGGGTATAATTCACCCCTCCACTTT. Amino acids: CASSLRGYNSPLHF.

The CDR3 DNA reads TGCGCCAGCAGCCAAGAGGTCGCAGGGGGCTCCTACAATGAGCAGTTCTTC. It is translated as CASSQEVAGGSYNEQFF. The chain uses TRBV4-3 and TRBJ2-1, with 7 bases aligning to TRBD1. Trimming cost V 0 bases and J 0 bases; bases outside gene matches: 5. Germline loops: CDR1 LGHNA, CDR2 YSLEER. The CDR3 loop spans 17 amino acids.

The chain combines TRBV27 with TRBJ2-7, with D maybe TRBD2 (6 bases). Trimming removed 6 bases at V and 6 bases at J, with 12 bases between. This CDR3 comprises 12 residues. Per germline, CDR1 MNHEY and CDR2 SMNVEV (reference sequence). The chain's CDR3 is CASRGQGLEQYF. In DNA form, the CDR3 reads TGTGCCAGCAGGGGCCAGGGACTCGAGCAGTACTTC.